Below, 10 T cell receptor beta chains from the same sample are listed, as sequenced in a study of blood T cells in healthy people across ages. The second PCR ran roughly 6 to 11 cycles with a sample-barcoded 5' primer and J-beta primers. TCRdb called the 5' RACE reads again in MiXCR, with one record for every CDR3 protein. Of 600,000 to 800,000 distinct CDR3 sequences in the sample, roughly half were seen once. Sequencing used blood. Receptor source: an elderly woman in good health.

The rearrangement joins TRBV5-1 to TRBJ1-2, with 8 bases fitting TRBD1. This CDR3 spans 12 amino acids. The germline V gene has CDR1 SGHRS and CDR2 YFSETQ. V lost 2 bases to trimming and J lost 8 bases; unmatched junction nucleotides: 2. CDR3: CASSFTGGGYTF. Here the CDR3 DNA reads TGCGCCAGCAGCTTTACAGGGGGAGGCTACACCTTC.

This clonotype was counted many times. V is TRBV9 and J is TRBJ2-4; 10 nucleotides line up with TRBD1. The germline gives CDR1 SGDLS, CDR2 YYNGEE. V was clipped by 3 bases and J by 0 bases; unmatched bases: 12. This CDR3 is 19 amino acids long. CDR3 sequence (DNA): TGTGCCAGCAGCGAGGACCCGGGACAGGGGCAATTAGCCAAAAACATTCAGTACTTC. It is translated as CASSEDPGQGQLAKNIQYF.

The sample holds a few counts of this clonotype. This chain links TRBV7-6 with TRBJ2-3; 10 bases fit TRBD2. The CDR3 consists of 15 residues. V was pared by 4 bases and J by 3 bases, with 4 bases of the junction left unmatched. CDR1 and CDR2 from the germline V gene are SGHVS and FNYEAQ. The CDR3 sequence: CASSSQTSGTDTQYF. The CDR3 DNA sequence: TGTGCCAGCAGCTCCCAGACTAGCGGGACAGATACGCAGTATTTT.

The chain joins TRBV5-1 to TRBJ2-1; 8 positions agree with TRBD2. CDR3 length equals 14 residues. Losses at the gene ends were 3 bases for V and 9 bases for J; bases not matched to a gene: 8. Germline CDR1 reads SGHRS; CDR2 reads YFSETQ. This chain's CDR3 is CASSSVLSGGEQFF. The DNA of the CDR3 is TGCGCCAGCAGCTCTGTCTTGAGCGGGGGTGAGCAGTTCTTC. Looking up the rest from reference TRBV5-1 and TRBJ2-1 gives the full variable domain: KAGVTQTPRYLIKTRGQQVTLSCSPISGHRSVSWYQQTPGQGLQFLFEYFSETQRNKGNFPGRFSGRQFSNSRSEMNVSTLELGDSALYLCASSSVLSGGEQFFGPGTRLTVL.

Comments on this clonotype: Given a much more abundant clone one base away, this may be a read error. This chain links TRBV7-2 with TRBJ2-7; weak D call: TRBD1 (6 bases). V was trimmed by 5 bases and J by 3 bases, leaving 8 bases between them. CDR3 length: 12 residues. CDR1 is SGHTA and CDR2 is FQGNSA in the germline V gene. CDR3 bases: TGTGCCAGCAGCATGGACAGCTACGAGCAGTACTTC. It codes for CASSMDSYEQYF.

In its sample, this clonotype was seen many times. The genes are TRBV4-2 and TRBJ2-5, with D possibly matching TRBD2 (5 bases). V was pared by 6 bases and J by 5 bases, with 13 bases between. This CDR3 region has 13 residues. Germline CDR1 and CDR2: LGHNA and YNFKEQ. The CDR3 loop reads CASSTTGYETQYF. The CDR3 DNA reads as TGTGCCAGCAGTACCACGGGGTATGAGACCCAGTACTTC.

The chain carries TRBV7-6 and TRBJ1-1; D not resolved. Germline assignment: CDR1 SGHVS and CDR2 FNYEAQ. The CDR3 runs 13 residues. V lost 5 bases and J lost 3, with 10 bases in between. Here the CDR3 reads CASSLKWDTEAFF. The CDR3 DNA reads TGTGCCAGCAGCCTTAAATGGGACACTGAAGCTTTCTTT.

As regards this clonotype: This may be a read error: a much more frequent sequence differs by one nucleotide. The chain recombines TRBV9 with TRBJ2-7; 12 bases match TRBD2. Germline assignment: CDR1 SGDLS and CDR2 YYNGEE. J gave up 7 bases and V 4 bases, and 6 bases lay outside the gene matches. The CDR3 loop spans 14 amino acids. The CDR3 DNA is TGTGCCAGCAGCATACGGACTAGCGGGACTGAGCAGTACTTC. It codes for CASSIRTSGTEQYF.

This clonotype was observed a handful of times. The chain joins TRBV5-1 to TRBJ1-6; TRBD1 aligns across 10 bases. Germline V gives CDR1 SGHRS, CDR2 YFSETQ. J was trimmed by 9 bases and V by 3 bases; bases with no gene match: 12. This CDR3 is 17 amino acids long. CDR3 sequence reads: CASSSRTGGFLASPLHF. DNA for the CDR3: TGCGCCAGCAGCTCACGGACAGGGGGTTTTTTGGCTTCACCCCTCCACTTT.

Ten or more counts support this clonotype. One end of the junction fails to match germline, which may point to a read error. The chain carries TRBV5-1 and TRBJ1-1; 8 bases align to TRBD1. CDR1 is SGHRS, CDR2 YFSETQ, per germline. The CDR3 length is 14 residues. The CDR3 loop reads CASGLDRANTEAFF. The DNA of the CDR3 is TGCGCCAGCGGCTTGGACAGGGCGAACACTGAAGCTTTCTTT.